A single T cell receptor beta chain is shown here with its context. These data are taken from a study of CD8 T cells in ankylosing spondylitis. TCRdb reprocessed the 5' RACE reads with MiXCR, giving one entry per CDR3 protein. The sample contains more than 150,000 distinct CDR3 sequences, around 13% of which appear only once. The sequence came from a female donor with ankylosing spondylitis or in good health (not recorded which). Sequencing used blood, either unsorted or a sorted T cell fraction (not recorded which).

DNA of the CDR3: TGTGCCAGCAGCCAAGGGTGGGAGTTCACAGATACGCAGTATTTT. This gives the protein CASSQGWEFTDTQYF. The chain links TRBV7-4 to TRBJ2-3; D possibly corresponds to TRBD2 (5 bases). Trimming took off 5 bases at V and 2 bases at J, with 14 bases between the two ends. The germline V gene encodes CDR1 SGHVT and CDR2 SQSDAQ. The CDR3 contains 15 residues.